Each of the 32 T cell receptor beta chains below was sequenced from the same sample in a study of CD8+ T cells in alopecia areata. The treatment denotes: oral pan-JAK inhibitor, 5-10 mg twice daily. RNA was extracted and reverse transcribed into cDNA as the sequencing template. Profiled with immunoSEQ multiplex PCR; TCRdb holds only in-frame clones, not every one. The repertoire has some 170,000 clones, around half of them found once; the top ten carry approximately 10%. This sample comprised CD8+ T cells sorted from blood, obtained at week 24, from a patient treated with tofacitinib. Receptors originate from a human donor with alopecia areata.

The chain joins TRBV27 to TRBJ2-3; no clear D. V was clipped by 8 bases and J by 0 bases, with 9 bases between them. CDR3 length: 13 amino acids. Germline values: CDR1 MNHEY, CDR2 SMNVEV (reference sequence). The CDR3 loop is CASRPSSTDTQYF. The CDR3, as DNA: TGTGCCAGCCGACCCTCTAGCACAGATACGCAGTATTTT.

This chain links TRBV30 with TRBJ1-5; D not certain. The CDR3 extends over 14 amino acids. V lost 2 bases and J 3 bases, leaving 11 bases between the germline ends. The germline gives CDR1 GTSNPN, CDR2 SVGIG (reference sequence). CDR3 nucleotides: TGTGCCTGGAGTAAAAAAGGAAACAATCAGCCCCAGCATTTT. Translated: CAWSKKGNNQPQHF.

This clone has more than one count but fewer than ten. This chain links TRBV4-3 with TRBJ2-1; 12 positions agree with TRBD1. CDR3 length: 15 amino acids. With 2 bases clipped from V and 8 bases from J, the junction kept 4 bases outside the gene matches. The germline V gene encodes CDR1 LGHNA and CDR2 YSLEER. The CDR3 is CASSQPRDRGHEQFF. Here the CDR3 DNA reads TGCGCCAGCAGCCAACCGCGGGACAGGGGGCATGAGCAGTTCTTC.

The chain uses TRBV6-1 and TRBJ2-5; D is possibly TRBD1 (6 bases). Germline CDR1 reads MNHNS; CDR2 reads SASEGT. Trimming took 3 bases from V and 5 from J, leaving 25 bases between them. This CDR3 contains 18 residues. The CDR3 sequence is CASSDLFLGRGKEETQYF. CDR3 sequence (DNA): TGTGCCAGCAGTGATCTCTTTCTGGGCAGGGGTAAGGAGGAGACCCAGTACTTC.

This chain links TRBV30 with TRBJ1-1; maybe TRBD1 (5 bases). The CDR3 contains 15 residues. CDR1 is GTSNPN, CDR2 SVGIG, per germline (reference sequence). V was pared by 4 bases and J by 6 bases, with 21 bases between. CDR3 DNA: TGTGCCTGGAATCGGGGCATCGATTTGGTGGCTGAAGCTTTCTTT. This sequence encodes CAWNRGIDLVAEAFF.

The CDR3 DNA reads as TGTGCCACCAGCAGCCAGACAGGGCGCTCCGGGGAGCTGTTTTTT. Protein: CATSSQTGRSGELFF. This chain uses TRBV15 with TRBJ2-2; 7 bases align to TRBD1. The V gene end was trimmed by 3 bases and the J gene end by 6 bases; junction bases not matched to a gene: 7. CDR1 is LNHNV and CDR2 is YYDKDF in the germline V gene (reference sequence). This CDR3 comprises 15 residues.

Notes on this clone: At one of its ends the junction is not consistent with the germline gene, which may arise from a read error. The J gene is TRBJ1-5, the V gene TRBV30; D remains ambiguous. The germline V gene has CDR1 GTSNPN and CDR2 SVGIG (reference sequence). The CDR3 covers 13 residues. The CDR3 sequence is CAWSVHGDQSQHF. The CDR3 DNA follows: TGTGCCTGGAGTGTACATGGGGATCAGTCCCAGCATTTT.

The chain employs TRBV4-3 and TRBJ2-1, with TRBD2 identical over 12 bases. The CDR3 has 17 residues. Trimming at V came to 0 bases and at J to 15 bases, leaving 15 bases not matched to a gene. CDR1 and CDR2 from the germline V gene are LGHNA and YSLEER. The CDR3 protein is CASSQERLASGGAYRFF. In DNA form, the CDR3 reads TGCGCCAGCAGCCAAGAAAGGTTGGCTAGCGGGGGGGCTTATCGGTTCTTC.

The genes are TRBV5-4 and TRBJ2-3; TRBD2 is a possible D gene (5 bases). CDR1 SGHNT and CDR2 YYREEE come from the germline V gene (reference sequence). The CDR3 is 15 residues long. Trimming pared 3 bases from V and 2 bases from J, leaving 13 bases between. DNA of the CDR3: TGTGCCAGCAGCTATATCGGACTCGACACAGATACGCAGTATTTT. Translating it yields CASSYIGLDTDTQYF.

The V gene is TRBV5-6, the J gene TRBJ1-1; the D gene is possibly TRBD1 (6 bases). CDR3 length: 15 residues. Trimming cost V 4 bases and J 1 base, with 14 bases left between them. Per the germline V gene, CDR1 is SGHDT and CDR2 is YYEEEE. This chain's CDR3 is CASSDEDRQNTEAFF. The CDR3 region has the DNA TGTGCCAGCAGCGATGAGGACAGACAGAACACTGAAGCTTTCTTT.

The genes are TRBV29-1 and TRBJ1-2, with D perhaps matching TRBD1 (6 bases). CDR3 length: 13 amino acids. Germline CDR1 reads SQVTM; CDR2 reads ANQGSEA. The V end lost 4 bases, the J end lost 7 bases, and 16 bases lay between the germline ends. This chain's CDR3 is CSVVVGEGGGYTF. In DNA form, the CDR3 reads TGCAGCGTTGTGGTTGGCGAGGGGGGTGGCTACACCTTC.

The V gene is TRBV15, the J gene TRBJ1-6; 7 bases agree with TRBD1. Germline V gene sequence: CDR1 LNHNV, CDR2 YYDKDF (reference sequence). V gave up 0 bases and J gave up 7 bases; unmatched junction bases: 3. The CDR3 is 15 amino acids. The CDR3 DNA reads as TGTGCCACCAGCAGAGATAAGGGGGCGAATTCACCCCTCCACTTT. This sequence encodes CATSRDKGANSPLHF.

The rearrangement links TRBV4-3 to TRBJ2-2; 13 bases align to TRBD2. In germline, CDR1 is LGHNA, CDR2 YSLEER. V lost 4 bases to trimming and J lost 6 bases; unmatched junction nucleotides: 5. The CDR3 sequence is 16 residues long. DNA of the CDR3: TGCGCCAGCAGCCCTACTAGCGGGGGGGCCCCCGGGGAGCTGTTTTTT. Translating gives CASSPTSGGAPGELFF.

This clone was counted once. The rearrangement joins TRBV11-2 to TRBJ2-7; D might be TRBD2 (6 bases). The germline V and J ends were trimmed by 1 base and 5 bases, with 9 bases remaining between them. The length of the CDR3 is 13 residues. Per the germline V gene, CDR1 is SGHAT and CDR2 is FQNNGV. The CDR3 reads CASSLAGVDEQYF. For the CDR3, the DNA is TGTGCCAGCAGCTTAGCGGGGGTGGACGAGCAGTACTTC.

This clone was picked up a small number of times. The V gene is TRBV5-6, the J gene TRBJ1-6, with TRBD1 matching over 11 bases. The CDR3 consists of 17 residues. The J segment lost 6 bases and the V segment lost 3 bases, leaving 8 bases of the junction unmatched. The V gene's germline CDR1 is SGHDT and CDR2 YYEEEE. CDR3 sequence: CASSSRTGQGANSPLHF. CDR3 coding DNA: TGTGCCAGCAGCTCGCGTACTGGACAGGGGGCTAATTCACCCCTCCACTTT.

This chain uses TRBV7-9 with TRBJ1-2; no reliable D call. Trimming left V 1 base short and J 7 bases short, with 7 bases between. The germline V gene has CDR1 SEHNR and CDR2 FQNEAQ (reference sequence). This CDR3 contains 12 residues. As DNA, the CDR3 is TGTGCCAGCAGCTTAGGGACTACTGGCTACACCTTC. Translating it yields CASSLGTTGYTF.

This clone was recorded many times. The chain has TRBV14 and TRBJ2-1; D call uncertain. The CDR3 contains 12 residues. Trimming cost V 1 base and J 15 bases, with 13 bases left between them. Per germline, CDR1 SGHDN and CDR2 FVKESK. CDR3 sequence (DNA): TGTGCCAGCAGCCAAGGAAGCACGAGGATGTTCTTC. Encoded protein: CASSQGSTRMFF.

The chain has TRBV29-1 and TRBJ2-7; 8 nucleotides agree with TRBD1. With 3 bases clipped from V and 1 base from J, the junction kept 5 bases outside the gene matches. This CDR3 contains 14 residues. The germline CDR1 and CDR2 sequences are SQVTM and ANQGSEA. The CDR3 loop is CSVDAGTGSYEQYF. The CDR3, as DNA: TGCAGCGTTGACGCCGGGACAGGTTCCTACGAGCAGTACTTC.

This clone turned up a few times. The sample holds other DNA sequences that translate to the same CDR3. The chain is built from TRBV29-1 and TRBJ2-7; D possibly corresponds to TRBD2 (7 bases). Trimming stripped 4 bases from V and 1 base from J, with 11 bases between. CDR1 and CDR2 (germline): SQVTM, ANQGSEA. This CDR3 comprises 13 residues. For the CDR3, the DNA is TGCAGCGTTGGTGGGGGGGCGTCCTACGAGCAGTACTTC. This encodes CSVGGGASYEQYF.

The rearrangement joins TRBV29-1 to TRBJ2-3, with 7 bases aligning to TRBD1. The length of the CDR3 is 13 residues. CDR1 SQVTM and CDR2 ANQGSEA come from the germline V gene. The trim removed 2 bases at V and 3 bases at J, leaving 2 bases unmatched. The CDR3 is CSVETGVTDTQYF. The CDR3 nucleotides read TGCAGCGTTGAAACAGGGGTTACAGATACGCAGTATTTT.

The rearrangement joins TRBV9 to TRBJ2-7; D might be TRBD1 (5 bases). Trimming took off 7 bases at V and 4 bases at J, with 12 bases between the two ends. This CDR3 is 12 amino acids long. The germline gives CDR1 SGDLS, CDR2 YYNGEE. This chain's CDR3 is CASGPGAYEQYF. The CDR3 DNA reads as TGTGCCAGCGGCCCTGGGGCATACGAGCAGTACTTC.

The chain employs TRBV30 and TRBJ1-1, with 7 positions matching TRBD1. This CDR3 has 15 residues. V trimming: 3 bases; J trimming: 4 bases; junction bases outside the gene matches: 11. Germline CDR1 reads GTSNPN; CDR2 reads SVGIG (reference sequence). CDR3 sequence: CAWSAYTGAGTEAFF. The CDR3 bases are TGTGCCTGGAGCGCATATACAGGGGCGGGCACTGAAGCTTTCTTT.

CDR3: CASSSPLGQFF. Written as DNA, the CDR3 is TGTGCCAGCAGCTCGCCCTTAGGGCAGTTCTTC. V and J are TRBV5-4 and TRBJ2-1; D unresolved. The CDR3 covers 11 residues. Trimming cost V 3 bases and J 12 bases, with 10 bases left between them. Germline assignment: CDR1 SGHNT and CDR2 YYREEE (reference sequence). Complete variable domain (other parts from reference TRBV5-4 and TRBJ2-1): ETGVTQSPTHLIKTRGQQVTLRCSSQSGHNTVSWYQQALGQGPQFIFQYYREEENGRGNFPPRFSGLQFPNYSSELNVNALELDDSALYLCASSSPLGQFFGPGTRLTVL.

V gene TRBV4-3 combines with J gene TRBJ1-2; no firm D call. The CDR3 sequence is 14 residues long. V lost 0 bases and J 0 bases, leaving 5 bases between the germline ends. Germline V gene sequence: CDR1 LGHNA, CDR2 YSLEER. Here the CDR3 DNA reads TGCGCCAGCAGCCAAGATACAGCTAACTATGGCTACACCTTC. Its protein product is CASSQDTANYGYTF.

This clone was detected only once. The chain employs TRBV6-5 and TRBJ1-2; no clear D gene. Germline V gene sequence: CDR1 MNHEY, CDR2 SVGAGI. CDR3 size: 11 residues. V lost 6 bases to trimming and J lost 8 bases, with 10 bases between them. In nucleotides, the CDR3 is TGTGCCAGCAGAAACATGGGGGGCTACACCTTC. This sequence encodes CASRNMGGYTF.

The gene calls are TRBV5-6 and TRBJ1-6; D perhaps matches TRBD1 (6 bases). The CDR3 spans 16 residues. Germline lookup yields CDR1 SGHDT and CDR2 YYEEEE. Between the trimmed V and J ends, which lost 0 bases and 10 bases, there was a span of 17 bases. Here the CDR3 DNA reads TGTGCCAGCAGCTTGGGTGGTCATATTCAGGGGTCACCCCTCCACTTT. Translation gives CASSLGGHIQGSPLHF. Using reference TRBV5-6 and TRBJ1-6 for the parts outside the CDR3, the full variable domain is DAGVTQSPTHLIKTRGQQVTLRCSPKSGHDTVSWYQQALGQGPQFIFQYYEEEERQRGNFPDRFSGHQFPNYSSELNVNALLLGDSALYLCASSLGGHIQGSPLHFGNGTRLTVT.

Concerning this clone itself: This specimen includes other DNA sequences encoding the same CDR3. The chain uses TRBV29-1 and TRBJ2-7, with D possibly matching TRBD2 (6 bases). The germline gives CDR1 SQVTM, CDR2 ANQGSEA. Trimming pared 3 bases from V and 0 bases from J, leaving 9 bases between. There are 13 residues in the CDR3. The CDR3 DNA reads TGCAGCGTTGAGGGGGGACGCTCCTACGAGCAGTACTTC. Protein product: CSVEGGRSYEQYF.

This sequence joins TRBV10-3 and TRBJ1-2; no firm D call. Germline CDR1 ENHRY, CDR2 SYGVKD. The ends were cut back, 4 bases at V and 5 bases at J, with 17 bases in the middle. This CDR3 contains 15 residues. The CDR3 here is CAISGAGGSQYGYTF. The CDR3 bases are TGTGCCATCAGTGGGGCGGGAGGCAGCCAATATGGCTACACCTTC.

The V and J genes are TRBV2 and TRBJ2-7; either TRBD1 or TRBD2 may fit D (5 bases each). The CDR3 is made up of 14 amino acids. Germline V CDR1 and CDR2: SNHLY, FYNNEI. Trimming took 7 bases from V and 2 from J, leaving 15 bases between them. CDR3 in amino acids: CASNGDPITYEQYF. The CDR3 nucleotides read TGTGCCAGCAATGGGGACCCGATTACCTACGAGCAGTACTTC.

J is TRBJ2-1 and V is TRBV4-3, with unresolved D. Germline V lookup: CDR1 LGHNA, CDR2 YSLEER. This CDR3 is 15 amino acids long. V lost 1 base and J 5 bases, leaving 12 bases between the germline ends. CDR3 nucleotide sequence: TGCGCCAGCAGCCAAGGATTCCGAGAGAACAATGAGCAGTTCTTC. This gives the protein CASSQGFRENNEQFF.

J is TRBJ2-7 and V is TRBV27, with 8 bases matching TRBD2. Germline V gives CDR1 MNHEY, CDR2 SMNVEV (reference sequence). The CDR3 spans 17 residues. Unmatched junction bases numbered 14, after V lost 4 bases and J lost 3 bases. CDR3 protein: CASSSSLPAGANYEQYF. The CDR3 DNA follows: TGTGCCAGCAGTTCCTCCTTGCCAGCGGGGGCCAACTACGAGCAGTACTTC.

The rearrangement uses TRBV29-1 and TRBJ2-3; TRBD2 aligns across 9 bases. The CDR3 has 17 amino acids. The V gene end was trimmed by 7 bases and the J gene end by 3 bases; junction bases not matched to a gene: 17. The germline V gene encodes CDR1 SQVTM and CDR2 ANQGSEA. The CDR3 spells CSGTGLAPWGMTDTQYF. The CDR3 nucleotides read TGCAGCGGGACGGGACTAGCCCCTTGGGGGATGACAGATACGCAGTATTTT.